This T cell receptor beta chain was captured in a study of blood T cell repertoires in COVID-19. The protocol was immunoSEQ multiplex PCR, while the TCRdb copy is restricted to in-frame clones and leaves out a portion. The table lists 350,000 to 450,000 clones, around 83% of them singletons. This CDR3 is built from 16 residues. V lost 1 base, J lost 0 bases, and 11 bases lay in between. Per the germline V gene, CDR1 is SGDLS and CDR2 is YYNGEE. The receptor comes from a woman aged 45-65 years who had recovered from COVID-19. The chain employs TRBV9 and TRBJ2-1, with D possibly being TRBD2 (6 bases). Sequences were obtained from PBMCs or T cells enriched from blood (not recorded which). The chain's CDR3 is CASSVSAGYSYNEQFF. CDR3 DNA sequence: TGTGCCAGCAGCGTATCGGCGGGGTACTCCTACAATGAGCAGTTCTTC.